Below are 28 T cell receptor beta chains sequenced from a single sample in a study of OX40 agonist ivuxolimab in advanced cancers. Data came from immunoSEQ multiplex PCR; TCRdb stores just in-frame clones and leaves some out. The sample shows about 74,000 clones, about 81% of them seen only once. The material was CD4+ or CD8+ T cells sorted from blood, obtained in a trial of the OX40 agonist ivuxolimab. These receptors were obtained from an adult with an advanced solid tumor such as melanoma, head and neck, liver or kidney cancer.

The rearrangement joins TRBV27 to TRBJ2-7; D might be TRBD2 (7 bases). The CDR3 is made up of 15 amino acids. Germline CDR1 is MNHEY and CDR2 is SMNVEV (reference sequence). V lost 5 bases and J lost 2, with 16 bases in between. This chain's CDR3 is CASSTDGGGAYEQYF. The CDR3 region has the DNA TGTGCCAGCAGTACCGACGGCGGGGGCGCCTACGAGCAGTACTTC.

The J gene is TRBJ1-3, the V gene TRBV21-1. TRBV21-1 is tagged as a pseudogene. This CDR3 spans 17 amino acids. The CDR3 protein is CASSKGRGGDSGNTIYF. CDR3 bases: TGTGCCAGCAGCAAAGGACGAGGGGGGGACTCTGGAAACACCATATATTTT.

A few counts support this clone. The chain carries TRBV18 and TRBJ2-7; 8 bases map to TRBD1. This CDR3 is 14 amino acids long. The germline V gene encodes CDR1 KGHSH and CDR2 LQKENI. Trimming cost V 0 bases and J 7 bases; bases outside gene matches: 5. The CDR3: CASSPPGTGKEQYF. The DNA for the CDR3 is TGTGCCAGCTCACCACCCGGGACAGGTAAAGAGCAGTACTTC.

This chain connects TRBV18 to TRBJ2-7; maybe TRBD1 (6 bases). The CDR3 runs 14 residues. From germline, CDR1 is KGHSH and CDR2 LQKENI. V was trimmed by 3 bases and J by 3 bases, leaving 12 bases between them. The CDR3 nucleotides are TGTGCCAGCTCACCGCGGACAGAGGACTACGAGCAGTACTTC. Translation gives CASSPRTEDYEQYF.

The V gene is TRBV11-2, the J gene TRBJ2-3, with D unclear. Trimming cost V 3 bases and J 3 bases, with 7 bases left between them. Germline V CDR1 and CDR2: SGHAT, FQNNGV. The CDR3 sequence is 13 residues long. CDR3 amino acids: CASSFRWTDTQYF. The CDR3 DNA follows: TGTGCCAGCAGCTTCAGGTGGACAGATACGCAGTATTTT.

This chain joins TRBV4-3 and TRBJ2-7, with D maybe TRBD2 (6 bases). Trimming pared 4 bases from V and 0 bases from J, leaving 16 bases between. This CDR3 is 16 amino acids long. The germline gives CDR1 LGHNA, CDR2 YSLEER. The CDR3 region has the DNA TGCGCCAGCAGCCTCGTACTAGCAGGGAGCTCCTACGAGCAGTACTTC. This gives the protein CASSLVLAGSSYEQYF.

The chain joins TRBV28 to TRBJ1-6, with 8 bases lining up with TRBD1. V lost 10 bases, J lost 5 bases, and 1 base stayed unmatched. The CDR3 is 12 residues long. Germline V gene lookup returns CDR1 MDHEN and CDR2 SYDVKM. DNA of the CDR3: TGTGCCAACAGGGGGAATAATTCACCCCTCCACTTT. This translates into CANRGNNSPLHF.

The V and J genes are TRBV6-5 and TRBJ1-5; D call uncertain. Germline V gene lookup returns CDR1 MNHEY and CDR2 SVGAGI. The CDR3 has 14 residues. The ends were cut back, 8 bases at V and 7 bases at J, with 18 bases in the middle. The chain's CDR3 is CASAKWELNQPQHF. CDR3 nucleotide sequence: TGTGCCAGCGCTAAATGGGAGCTTAACCAGCCCCAGCATTTT.

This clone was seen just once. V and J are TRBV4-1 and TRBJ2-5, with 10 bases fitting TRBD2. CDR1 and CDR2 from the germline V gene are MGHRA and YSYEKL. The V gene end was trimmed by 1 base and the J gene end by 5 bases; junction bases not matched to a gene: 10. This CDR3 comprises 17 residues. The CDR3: CASSQVRGGLAMETQYF. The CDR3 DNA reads TGCGCCAGCAGCCAAGTGAGAGGGGGACTAGCGATGGAGACCCAGTACTTC.

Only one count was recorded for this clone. In nucleotides, the CDR3 is TGTGCCAGCCGACCGGGACAGGGCTCTGGGGCCAACGTCCTGACTTTC. Translation: CASRPGQGSGANVLTF. The V call is TRBV28, the J call TRBJ2-6, with 9 bases that match TRBD1. CDR1 MDHEN and CDR2 SYDVKM come from the germline V gene. J lost 0 bases, V lost 8 bases, and 5 bases had no gene match. The CDR3 contains 16 residues.

Here the CDR3 reads CASSEPGTAGNEQFF. As DNA, the CDR3 is TGTGCCAGCAGCGAACCAGGGACAGCGGGCAATGAGCAGTTCTTC. The V and J genes are TRBV25-1 and TRBJ2-1; D might be TRBD1 (7 bases). The germline gives CDR1 MGHDK, CDR2 SYGVNS. The CDR3 covers 15 residues. Deletions cut 6 bases from V and 6 bases from J, with 18 bases between.

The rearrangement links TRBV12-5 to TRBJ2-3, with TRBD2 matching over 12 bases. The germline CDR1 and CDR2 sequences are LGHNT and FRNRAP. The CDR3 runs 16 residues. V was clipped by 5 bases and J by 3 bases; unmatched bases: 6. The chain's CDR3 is CASGRTSGVGTDTQYF. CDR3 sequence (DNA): TGTGCTAGTGGTCGGACTAGCGGGGTTGGGACAGATACGCAGTATTTT.

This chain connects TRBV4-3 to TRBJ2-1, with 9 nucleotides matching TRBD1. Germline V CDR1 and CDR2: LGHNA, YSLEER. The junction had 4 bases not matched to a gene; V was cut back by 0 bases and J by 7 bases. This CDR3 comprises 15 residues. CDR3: CASSQDRDRVNEQFF. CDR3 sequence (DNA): TGCGCCAGCAGCCAAGACCGGGACAGGGTTAATGAGCAGTTCTTC.

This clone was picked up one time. The CDR3 sequence is CASSQEGLGVNEQFF. DNA of the CDR3: TGTGCCAGCAGCCAAGAGGGACTAGGTGTCAATGAGCAGTTCTTC. The rearrangement links TRBV4-2 to TRBJ2-1, with 8 bases identical to TRBD2. V was clipped by 0 bases and J by 6 bases; unmatched bases: 4. The CDR3 contains 15 residues. Per the germline V gene, CDR1 is LGHNA and CDR2 is YNFKEQ.

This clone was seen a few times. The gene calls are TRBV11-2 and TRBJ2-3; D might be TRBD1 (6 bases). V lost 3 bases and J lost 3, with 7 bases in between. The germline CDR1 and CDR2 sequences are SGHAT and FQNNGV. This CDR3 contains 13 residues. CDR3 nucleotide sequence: TGTGCCAGCAGCTTGGACAGTACAGATACGCAGTATTTT. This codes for CASSLDSTDTQYF.

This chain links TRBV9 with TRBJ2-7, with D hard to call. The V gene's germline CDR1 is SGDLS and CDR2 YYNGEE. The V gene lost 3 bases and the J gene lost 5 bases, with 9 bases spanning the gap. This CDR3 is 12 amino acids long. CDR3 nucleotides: TGTGCCAGCAGCGGCCGAGACGACGAGCAGTACTTC. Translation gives CASSGRDDEQYF. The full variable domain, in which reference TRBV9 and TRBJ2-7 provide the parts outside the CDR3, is DSGVTQTPKHLITATGQRVTLRCSPRSGDLSVYWYQQSLDQGLQFLIQYYNGEERAKGNILERFSAQQFPDLHSELNLSSLELGDSALYFCASSGRDDEQYFGPGTRLTVT.

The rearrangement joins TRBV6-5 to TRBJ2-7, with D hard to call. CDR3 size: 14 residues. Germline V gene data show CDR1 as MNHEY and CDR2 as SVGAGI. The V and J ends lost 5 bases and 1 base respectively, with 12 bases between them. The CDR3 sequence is CASSDAPGSYEQYV. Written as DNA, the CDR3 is TGTGCCAGCAGTGACGCGCCGGGTTCCTACGAGCAGTACGTC.

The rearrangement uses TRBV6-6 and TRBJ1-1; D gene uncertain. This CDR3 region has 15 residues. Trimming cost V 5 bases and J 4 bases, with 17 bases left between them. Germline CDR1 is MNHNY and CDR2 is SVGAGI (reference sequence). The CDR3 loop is CASSAPVALGTEAFF. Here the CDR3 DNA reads TGTGCCAGCAGTGCGCCAGTTGCCCTGGGCACTGAAGCTTTCTTT.

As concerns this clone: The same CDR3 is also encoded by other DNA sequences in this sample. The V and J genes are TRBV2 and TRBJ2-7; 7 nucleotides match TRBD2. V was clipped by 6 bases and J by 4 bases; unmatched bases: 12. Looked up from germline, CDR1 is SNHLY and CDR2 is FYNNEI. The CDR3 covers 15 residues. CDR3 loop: CASSPKRGDDYEQYF. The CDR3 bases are TGTGCCAGCAGCCCCAAACGGGGGGATGATTACGAGCAGTACTTC.

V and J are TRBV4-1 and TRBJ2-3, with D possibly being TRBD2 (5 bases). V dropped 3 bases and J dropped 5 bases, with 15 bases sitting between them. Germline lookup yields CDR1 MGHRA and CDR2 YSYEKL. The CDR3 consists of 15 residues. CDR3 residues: CASSQFTIGKDTQYF. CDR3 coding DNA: TGCGCCAGCAGCCAGTTTACTATCGGGAAAGATACGCAGTATTTT.

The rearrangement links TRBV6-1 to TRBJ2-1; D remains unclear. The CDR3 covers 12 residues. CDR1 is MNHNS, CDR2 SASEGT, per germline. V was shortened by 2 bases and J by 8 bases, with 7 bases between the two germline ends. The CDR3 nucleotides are TGTGCCAGCAGTGAATCGAGCTATGAGCAGTTCTTC. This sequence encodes CASSESSYEQFF.

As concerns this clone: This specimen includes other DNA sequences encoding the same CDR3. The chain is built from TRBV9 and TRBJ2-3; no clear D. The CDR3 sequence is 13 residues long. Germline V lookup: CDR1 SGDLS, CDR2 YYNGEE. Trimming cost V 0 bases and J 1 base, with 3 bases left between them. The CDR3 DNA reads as TGTGCCAGCAGCGTAGGGGGCACAGATACGCAGTATTTT. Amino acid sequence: CASSVGGTDTQYF.

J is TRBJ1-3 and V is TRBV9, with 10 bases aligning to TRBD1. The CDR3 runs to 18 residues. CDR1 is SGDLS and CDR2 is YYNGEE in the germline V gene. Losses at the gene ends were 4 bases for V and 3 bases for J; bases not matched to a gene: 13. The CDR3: CASSPSPGGQGLGNTIYF. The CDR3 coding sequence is TGTGCCAGCAGCCCCAGTCCAGGGGGACAGGGGCTTGGAAACACCATATATTTT.

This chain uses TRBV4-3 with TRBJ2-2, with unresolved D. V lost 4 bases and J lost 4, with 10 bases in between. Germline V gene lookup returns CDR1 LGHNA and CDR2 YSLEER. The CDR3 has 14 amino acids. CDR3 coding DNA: TGCGCCAGCAGCCTTATTTCGGGCACCGGGGAGCTGTTTTTT. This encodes CASSLISGTGELFF.

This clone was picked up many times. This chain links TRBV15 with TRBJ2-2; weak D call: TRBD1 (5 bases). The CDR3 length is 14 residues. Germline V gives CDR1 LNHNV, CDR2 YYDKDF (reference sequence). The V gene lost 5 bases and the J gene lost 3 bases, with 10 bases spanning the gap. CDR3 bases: TGTGCCACCAGCGGGCCACAGGACACCGGGGAGCTGTTTTTT. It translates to CATSGPQDTGELFF.

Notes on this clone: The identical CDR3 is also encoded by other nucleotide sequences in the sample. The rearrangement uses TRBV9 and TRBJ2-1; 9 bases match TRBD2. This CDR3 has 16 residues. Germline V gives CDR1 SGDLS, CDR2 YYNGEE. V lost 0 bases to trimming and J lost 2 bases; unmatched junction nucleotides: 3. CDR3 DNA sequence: TGTGCCAGCAGCGTAGGATCTAGCGGGACCTACAATGAGCAGTTCTTC. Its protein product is CASSVGSSGTYNEQFF. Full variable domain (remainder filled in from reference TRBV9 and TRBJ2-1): DSGVTQTPKHLITATGQRVTLRCSPRSGDLSVYWYQQSLDQGLQFLIQYYNGEERAKGNILERFSAQQFPDLHSELNLSSLELGDSALYFCASSVGSSGTYNEQFFGPGTRLTVL.

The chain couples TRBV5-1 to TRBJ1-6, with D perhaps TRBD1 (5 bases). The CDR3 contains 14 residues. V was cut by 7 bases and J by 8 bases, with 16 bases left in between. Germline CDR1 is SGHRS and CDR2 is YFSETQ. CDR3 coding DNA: TGCGCCAGCGCGACGGGACGTAGGGATTCACCCCTCCACTTT. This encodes CASATGRRDSPLHF.

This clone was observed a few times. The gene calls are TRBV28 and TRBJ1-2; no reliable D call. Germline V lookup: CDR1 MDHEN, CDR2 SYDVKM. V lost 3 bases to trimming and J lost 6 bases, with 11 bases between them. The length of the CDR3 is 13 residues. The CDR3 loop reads CASSFPKGNGYTF. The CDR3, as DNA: TGTGCCAGCAGTTTCCCAAAGGGTAATGGCTACACCTTC.